The following is a T cell receptor (beta chain) sequence with its context. The V end was cut by 2 bases, the J end by 3 bases, with 17 bases between. Germline V gives CDR1 SGDLS, CDR2 YYNGEE. The CDR3 is 16 amino acids. Amplification of TCR beta used genomic DNA extracted from peripheral blood. The data originate from a study of T cell repertoires in aging, cancer and after chemotherapy. Multiplex touch-down PCR with TRB-A/B primers amplified rearranged V-D-J TRB sequences. TCRdb re-called the multiplex PCR reads with MiXCR, one entry per CDR3 protein. In the table there are some 5,200 distinct CDR3 sequences, roughly 26% of which are singletons.

The J gene is TRBJ1-2, the V gene TRBV9; D may be TRBD1 (6 bases). The source material was blood. The sequence came from a human donor in good health. The CDR3, as DNA: TGTGCCAGCAGCGTTGGGACAAGACAATCTTACTATGGCTACACCTTC. It yields the protein CASSVGTRQSYYGYTF.